The 32 T cell receptor beta chains listed next were all sequenced from one sample in a study of cytotoxic CD8 clonotypes in ibrutinib-treated CLL. Using immunoSEQ multiplex PCR, the repertoire was profiled, and TCRdb retains in-frame clones only, with some absent. Here the sample spans 150,000 to 250,000 clones, 55% to 85% being singletons. Material: PBMCs, obtained after 24 months of ibrutinib treatment. These receptors all stem from a human donor with chronic lymphocytic leukemia.

The rearrangement uses TRBV29-1 and TRBJ2-1; the match to TRBD2 covers 9 bases. Germline CDR1 is SQVTM and CDR2 is ANQGSEA. The CDR3 has 14 residues. V lost 5 bases to trimming and J lost 4 bases; unmatched junction nucleotides: 6. In DNA, the CDR3 is TGCAGCGTTTCCCGGACTAGCGATTACAATGAGCAGTTCTTC. Translating gives CSVSRTSDYNEQFF.

The chain combines TRBV4-3 with TRBJ2-3; 10 nucleotides agree with TRBD2. Germline V lookup: CDR1 LGHNA, CDR2 YSLEER. The CDR3 contains 17 residues. J was trimmed by 0 bases and V by 1 base; bases with no gene match: 4. The CDR3, as DNA: TGCGCCAGCAGCCAAGGACTAGCGGGTGAAAGCACAGATACGCAGTATTTT. Its protein is CASSQGLAGESTDTQYF.

This clone appeared a single time. This chain joins TRBV7-9 and TRBJ2-1; D perhaps matches TRBD1 (5 bases). V was cut by 7 bases and J by 6 bases, with 10 bases left in between. Germline loops: CDR1 SEHNR, CDR2 FQNEAQ (reference sequence). The CDR3 consists of 12 residues. This CDR3 reads CASTSGLNEQFF. CDR3 bases: TGTGCCAGCACCTCAGGGCTCAATGAGCAGTTCTTC.

This clone has just one count. The V and J genes are TRBV14 and TRBJ2-4; TRBD1 matches 7 bases. The CDR3 loop spans 16 amino acids. Germline CDR1 is SGHDN and CDR2 is FVKESK. V was clipped by 3 bases and J by 1 base; unmatched bases: 6. CDR3 protein: CASSHATGVAKNIQYF. As DNA, the CDR3 is TGTGCCAGCAGCCATGCAACAGGGGTGGCCAAAAACATTCAGTACTTC.

A few counts support this clone. The chain joins TRBV2 to TRBJ2-5, with a tentative D call TRBD1 (6 bases). The V and J ends lost 7 bases and 1 base respectively, with 16 bases between them. Looked up from germline, CDR1 is SNHLY and CDR2 is FYNNEI. The CDR3 spans 15 residues. The CDR3, as DNA: TGTGCCAGCACAGGCCAGGGGTCGGCCCAAGAGACCCAGTACTTC. Its translation is CASTGQGSAQETQYF.

This chain links TRBV11-3 with TRBJ2-1; D might be TRBD1 or TRBD2, each matching 5 bases. Germline loops: CDR1 SGHNT, CDR2 YENEEA. The V end was cut by 5 bases, the J end by 4 bases, with 21 bases between. The CDR3 sequence is 17 residues long. In DNA, the CDR3 is TGTGCCAGCAGCATAGGGGACCACGAATCGATTTACAATGAGCAGTTCTTC. This codes for CASSIGDHESIYNEQFF. The whole variable domain, filled in from reference TRBV11-3 and TRBJ2-1, reads EAGVVQSPRYKIIEKKQPVAFWCNPISGHNTLYWYLQNLGQGPELLIRYENEEAVDDSQLPKDRFSAERLKGVDSTLKIQPAELGDSAVYLCASSIGDHESIYNEQFFGPGTRLTVL.

This chain connects TRBV4-3 to TRBJ1-3; D is undetermined. The CDR3 is 16 amino acids. Trimming took 0 bases from V and 0 from J, leaving 9 bases between them. CDR1 and CDR2 from the germline V gene are LGHNA and YSLEER. CDR3 sequence reads: CASSQDPNLSGNTIYF. The DNA of the CDR3 is TGCGCCAGCAGCCAAGATCCCAACCTCTCTGGAAACACCATATATTTT.

This clone has just one count. The chain links TRBV5-4 to TRBJ2-5; D is unresolved. The CDR3 sequence is 14 residues long. V lost 0 bases and J 1 base, leaving 7 bases between the germline ends. CDR1 and CDR2 from the germline V gene are SGHNT and YYREEE (reference sequence). CDR3 nucleotide sequence: TGTGCCAGCAGCTTGGCTGACATCCAAGAGACCCAGTACTTC. Protein sequence: CASSLADIQETQYF.

This chain connects TRBV30 to TRBJ1-4, with 9 bases fitting TRBD1. Germline CDR1 and CDR2: GTSNPN and SVGIG (reference sequence). Germline trimming cut 7 bases from V and 7 bases from J; bases unmatched to any gene: 7. CDR3 length equals 13 residues. The CDR3 DNA sequence: TGTGCCTCATCGACAGGGGGGTTTGAAAAACTGTTTTTT. This encodes CASSTGGFEKLFF. Supplemented by reference TRBV30 and TRBJ1-4, the full variable domain reads SQTIHQWPATLVQPVGSPLSLECTVEGTSNPNLYWYRQAAGRGLQLLFYSVGIGQISSEVPQNLSASRPQDRQFILSSKKLLLSDSGFYLCASSTGGFEKLFFGSGTQLSVL.

This CDR3 reads CSVPGQSLSGYTF. CDR3 DNA: TGCAGCGTCCCGGGACAGTCCCTCTCCGGCTACACCTTC. The chain employs TRBV29-1 and TRBJ1-2; 7 bases are a match to TRBD1. From germline, CDR1 is SQVTM and CDR2 ANQGSEA. CDR3 size: 13 residues. V was pared by 6 bases and J by 8 bases, with 12 bases of the junction left unmatched.

This chain connects TRBV7-6 to TRBJ2-3; 9 nucleotides match TRBD1. Germline V CDR1 and CDR2: SGHVS, FNYEAQ. The CDR3 totals 16 residues. The V and J ends lost 1 base and 1 base, in that order; junction bases with no gene match: 3. CDR3 sequence: CASSLDTGGRTDTQYF. The CDR3 region has the DNA TGTGCCAGCAGCTTAGATACAGGGGGCCGCACAGATACGCAGTATTTT.

This chain uses TRBV15 with TRBJ2-7; 11 bases agree with TRBD2. The CDR3 is made up of 15 amino acids. V lost 2 bases, J lost 4 bases, and 4 bases stayed unmatched. Looked up from germline, CDR1 is LNHNV and CDR2 is YYDKDF (reference sequence). In DNA, the CDR3 is TGTGCCACCAGCAGAAATAGCGGGAGGGCTTACGAGCAGTACTTC. Protein sequence: CATSRNSGRAYEQYF.

This clone turned up a few times. The V and J genes are TRBV27 and TRBJ1-2, with D unclear. CDR1 MNHEY and CDR2 SMNVEV come from the germline V gene (reference sequence). The CDR3 consists of 14 residues. Between the trimmed V and J ends, which lost 4 bases and 2 bases, there was a span of 11 bases. The CDR3 loop is CASSSGHSNYGYTF. The CDR3, as DNA: TGTGCCAGCAGTTCTGGTCACAGCAACTATGGCTACACCTTC.

The CDR3 reads CASLPSDTDTQYF. Here the CDR3 DNA reads TGTGCCAGCCTTCCCTCTGACACAGATACGCAGTATTTT. This chain uses TRBV7-9 with TRBJ2-3; D not certain. Germline CDR1 is SEHNR and CDR2 is FQNEAQ (reference sequence). The CDR3 extends over 13 amino acids. The V end lost 8 bases, the J end lost 2 bases, and 11 bases lay between the germline ends.

The V and J genes are TRBV5-1 and TRBJ2-7; 12 bases are a match to TRBD2. This CDR3 spans 14 amino acids. Per germline, CDR1 SGHRS and CDR2 YFSETQ. The V and J ends lost 6 bases and 3 bases, in that order; junction bases with no gene match: 4. The chain's CDR3 is CASTEGLAGYEQYF. CDR3 DNA: TGCGCCAGCACCGAGGGACTAGCGGGCTACGAGCAGTACTTC.

Only one count was recorded for this clone. The chain has TRBV2 and TRBJ2-7; 8 bases agree with TRBD1. The CDR3 contains 13 residues. Looked up from germline, CDR1 is SNHLY and CDR2 is FYNNEI. The trim removed 7 bases at V and 2 bases at J, leaving 4 bases unmatched. CDR3 DNA sequence: TGTGCCAGCAACCCAGGGGGCACCTACGAGCAGTACTTC. It encodes CASNPGGTYEQYF. Filled out from reference TRBV2 and TRBJ2-7, the complete variable domain reads EPEVTQTPSHQVTQMGQEVILRCVPISNHLYFYWYRQILGQKVEFLVSFYNNEISEKSEIFDDQFSVERPDGSNFTLKIRSTKLEDSAMYFCASNPGGTYEQYFGPGTRLTVT.

The chain uses TRBV7-8 and TRBJ2-1, with a weak D call TRBD2 (6 bases). Trimming stripped 5 bases from V and 3 bases from J, with 20 bases between. The CDR3 loop spans 17 amino acids. CDR1 is SGHVS, CDR2 FQNEAQ, per germline. The CDR3: CASSPDYPSRVYNEQFF. The CDR3 nucleotides read TGTGCCAGCAGCCCGGACTACCCGTCACGGGTCTACAATGAGCAGTTCTTC.

The genes are TRBV6-1 and TRBJ1-3, with D unresolved. This CDR3 contains 14 residues. The germline gives CDR1 MNHNS, CDR2 SASEGT. The V gene lost 3 bases and the J gene lost 0 bases, with 6 bases spanning the gap. DNA of the CDR3: TGTGCCAGCAGTGACGGGTACTCTGGAAACACCATATATTTT. This translates into CASSDGYSGNTIYF.

This chain joins TRBV18 and TRBJ2-7; 9 nucleotides agree with TRBD2. From germline, CDR1 is KGHSH and CDR2 LQKENI. The junction had 3 bases not matched to a gene; V was cut back by 6 bases and J by 0 bases. CDR3 size: 14 residues. The CDR3 DNA reads as TGTGCCAGCTCCGGTAGCGGGAGCTCCTACGAGCAGTACTTC. Encoded protein: CASSGSGSSYEQYF.

The chain is built from TRBV4-2 and TRBJ2-5; D unresolved. V lost 6 bases, J lost 0 bases, and 11 bases lay in between. Germline CDR1 LGHNA, CDR2 YNFKEQ. This CDR3 has 14 amino acids. The CDR3 DNA reads as TGTGCCAGCAGTCTAGGAATCAACCAAGAGACCCAGTACTTC. This gives the protein CASSLGINQETQYF.

The chain combines TRBV9 with TRBJ2-7, with TRBD2 as a possible D gene (5 bases). The CDR3 loop spans 13 amino acids. Per germline, CDR1 SGDLS and CDR2 YYNGEE. Trimming took 0 bases from V and 5 from J, leaving 9 bases between them. The CDR3 loop reads CASSVGKGDEQYF. The CDR3 coding sequence is TGTGCCAGCAGCGTAGGAAAGGGAGACGAGCAGTACTTC.

The V and J genes are TRBV19 and TRBJ2-3, with D possibly matching TRBD2 (6 bases). Looked up from germline, CDR1 is LNHDA and CDR2 is SQIVND (reference sequence). V lost 6 bases, J lost 6 bases, and 16 bases lay in between. This CDR3 comprises 14 residues. This CDR3 is CASREGAKGDTQYF. The CDR3 DNA sequence: TGTGCCAGTAGGGAGGGAGCGAAAGGGGATACGCAGTATTTT.

This clone has just a few counts. The chain has TRBV5-1 and TRBJ1-2; D might be TRBD1 (5 bases). The V gene's germline CDR1 is SGHRS and CDR2 YFSETQ. This CDR3 contains 14 residues. V was pared by 3 bases and J by 3 bases, with 12 bases between. DNA of the CDR3: TGCGCCAGCAGCTCCTGGGACGGCCACTATGGCTACACCTTC. Amino acids: CASSSWDGHYGYTF.

The V call is TRBV29-1, the J call TRBJ1-2; TRBD1 might be the D (6 bases). The germline CDR1 and CDR2 sequences are SQVTM and ANQGSEA. Trimming removed 5 bases at V and 8 bases at J, with 21 bases between. The CDR3 consists of 14 residues. CDR3 nucleotides: TGCAGCGTTACTAAAGGGGGGACGTCGGAGGGCTACACCTTC. This gives the protein CSVTKGGTSEGYTF.

The CDR3 DNA is TGTGCCAGCTCACCACCTCGCGAAGGGTACTACAATGAGCAGTTCTTC. It translates to CASSPPREGYYNEQFF. This chain connects TRBV18 to TRBJ2-1; D is ambiguous. V lost 0 bases, J lost 3 bases, and 12 bases lay in between. The germline V gene encodes CDR1 KGHSH and CDR2 LQKENI. The CDR3 is 16 residues long.

The V gene is TRBV6-6, the J gene TRBJ2-1; D gene unclear. Germline-derived CDR1 and CDR2 are MNHNY and SVGAGI (reference sequence). The CDR3 contains 14 residues. V dropped 2 bases and J dropped 6 bases, with 11 bases sitting between them. CDR3 sequence reads: CASSYGFSSNEQFF. The CDR3 DNA follows: TGTGCCAGCAGTTACGGCTTTTCTTCCAATGAGCAGTTCTTC.

The chain is built from TRBV5-1 and TRBJ2-1; the D call may be TRBD1 or TRBD2 (5 bases each). Germline CDR1 reads SGHRS; CDR2 reads YFSETQ. The CDR3 runs to 12 residues. Deletions cut 4 bases from V and 12 bases from J, with 14 bases between. CDR3 DNA: TGCGCCAGCAGCCAAGGGACGGGAACGCAGTTCTTC. Its translation: CASSQGTGTQFF.

The chain combines TRBV11-2 with TRBJ2-1; D is unresolved. The CDR3 contains 14 residues. The V and J ends lost 1 base and 8 bases respectively, with 12 bases between them. The germline gives CDR1 SGHAT, CDR2 FQNNGV. This CDR3 reads CASSLVGYLDEQFF. The CDR3, as DNA: TGTGCCAGCAGCTTAGTAGGCTACCTAGATGAGCAGTTCTTC.

The chain couples TRBV4-3 to TRBJ2-5; TRBD1 or TRBD2 may be the D gene (6 bases each). The CDR3 runs to 15 residues. Germline CDR1 and CDR2: LGHNA and YSLEER. Trimming shortened V by 0 bases and J by 5 bases, and 13 bases separated the two germline ends. DNA for the CDR3: TGCGCCAGCAGCCAAGACAGGGGAGGTTGGGAGACCCAGTACTTC. This sequence encodes CASSQDRGGWETQYF.

The CDR3 spells CASSRGDEQFF. The DNA of the CDR3 is TGTGCCAGCAGTCGCGGGGACGAGCAGTTCTTC. This chain connects TRBV6-5 to TRBJ2-1; tentative D call: TRBD2 (6 bases). CDR1 MNHEY and CDR2 SVGAGI come from the germline V gene. Trimming took off 5 bases at V and 10 bases at J, with 9 bases between the two ends. The CDR3 spans 11 residues.

The chain has TRBV4-3 and TRBJ2-7; 10 bases line up with TRBD2. The germline V gene has CDR1 LGHNA and CDR2 YSLEER. The length of the CDR3 is 15 residues. With V trimmed by 4 bases and J by 0 bases, 3 bases remained unmatched. CDR3 sequence reads: CASSRGLAASYEQYF. DNA of the CDR3: TGCGCCAGCAGCCGAGGACTAGCGGCCTCCTACGAGCAGTACTTC.

This clone was detected only once. The rearrangement links TRBV6-5 to TRBJ2-7, with D perhaps being TRBD1 or TRBD2 (6 bases each). Trimming removed 2 bases from V and 6 bases from J, with 17 bases in between. This CDR3 is built from 15 residues. CDR1 MNHEY and CDR2 SVGAGI come from the germline V gene. The CDR3 nucleotides read TGTGCCAGCAGTTACGTTTGGGGGGCCAAGGGCGAGCAGTACTTC. It encodes CASSYVWGAKGEQYF.